The 18 T cell receptor beta chains given below trace back to one sample, sequenced in a study of cytomegalovirus exposure and HLA in healthy donors. The PCR had 60 Vbeta and 13 Jbeta primers. Measured with immunoSEQ multiplex PCR; TCRdb has only the in-frame clones, and not every one. The table lists hundreds of thousands of clones, 77% of them singletons. The sample was PBMCs. The receptors originated from a woman aged 55 to 70 in good health and CMV-seropositive.

The genes are TRBV7-3 and TRBJ1-1, with D hard to call. The ends were cut back, 5 bases at V and 5 bases at J, with 12 bases in the middle. This CDR3 has 13 residues. Germline V lookup: CDR1 SGHTA, CDR2 FQGTGA. The CDR3 region is CASSERRETEAFF. The CDR3 DNA sequence: TGTGCCAGCAGCGAACGACGGGAAACTGAAGCTTTCTTT.

This chain connects TRBV7-9 to TRBJ2-7, with D unclear. This CDR3 is built from 17 residues. Trimming left V 1 base short and J 0 bases short, with 16 bases between. Germline-derived CDR1 and CDR2 are SEHNR and FQNEAQ (reference sequence). CDR3 in amino acids: CASSLVLPTESSYEQYF. The CDR3 nucleotides read TGTGCCAGCAGCTTAGTTTTGCCCACCGAGAGCTCCTACGAGCAGTACTTC.

The V gene is TRBV11-2, the J gene TRBJ1-4; 7 positions match TRBD1. The V and J ends lost 5 bases and 7 bases, in that order; junction bases with no gene match: 4. The CDR3 loop spans 13 amino acids. Germline-derived CDR1 and CDR2 are SGHAT and FQNNGV. The CDR3 bases are TGTGCCAGCAGCCGGGGACAGCGTGAAAAACTGTTTTTT. It codes for CASSRGQREKLFF.

The chain has TRBV19 and TRBJ1-3; D is uncertain. The CDR3 covers 13 residues. Trimming shortened V by 3 bases and J by 3 bases, and 6 bases separated the two germline ends. Germline lookup yields CDR1 LNHDA and CDR2 SQIVND (reference sequence). The CDR3 DNA follows: TGTGCCAGTAGTATGCGGATTGGAAACACCATATATTTT. The encoded protein is CASSMRIGNTIYF.

The chain uses TRBV18 and TRBJ1-4, with TRBD1 matching over 7 bases. CDR3 length: 16 amino acids. V dropped 5 bases and J dropped 0; count of bases not matched to a gene: 6. Germline values: CDR1 KGHSH, CDR2 LQKENI. The CDR3 sequence is CASSNNRGSTNEKLFF. In DNA, the CDR3 is TGTGCCAGCTCAAATAACAGGGGCTCAACTAATGAAAAACTGTTTTTT. Based on the CDR3 plus reference TRBV18 and TRBJ1-4, the full variable domain is NAGVMQNPRHLVRRRGQEARLRCSPMKGHSHVYWYRQLPEEGLKFMVYLQKENIIDESGMPKERFSAEFPKEGPSILRIQQVVRGDSAAYFCASSNNRGSTNEKLFFGSGTQLSVL.

This clone has just one count. CDR3 in amino acids: CASSLVATAKETQYF. The CDR3 DNA sequence: TGTGCCAGCAGCTTAGTGGCGACAGCCAAAGAGACCCAGTACTTC. V and J are TRBV7-2 and TRBJ2-5; TRBD1 is a possible D gene (5 bases). V was pared by 1 base and J by 3 bases, with 12 bases between. The germline V gene encodes CDR1 SGHTA and CDR2 FQGNSA. The CDR3 extends over 15 amino acids.

In this sample, this clone turned up a few times. The chain recombines TRBV19 with TRBJ2-1; TRBD2 aligns across 13 bases. J lost 7 bases, V lost 8 bases, and 8 bases had no gene match. Germline V CDR1 and CDR2: LNHDA, SQIVND (reference sequence). This CDR3 is 15 amino acids long. Written as DNA, the CDR3 is TGTGCCAGTCAGTCCGGGACTAGCGGGACTAATGAGCAGTTCTTC. Translated: CASQSGTSGTNEQFF. The full variable domain, in which reference TRBV19 and TRBJ2-1 provide the parts outside the CDR3, is DGGITQSPKYLFRKEGQNVTLSCEQNLNHDAMYWYRQDPGQGLRLIYYSQIVNDFQKGDIAEGYSVSREKKESFPLTVTSAQKNPTAFYLCASQSGTSGTNEQFFGPGTRLTVL.

V is TRBV6-5 and J is TRBJ2-7; D may be TRBD1 (6 bases). This CDR3 contains 12 residues. Deletions cut 0 bases from V and 6 bases from J, with 6 bases between. In germline, CDR1 is MNHEY, CDR2 SVGAGI. CDR3 amino acids: CASSYSGGEQYF. The CDR3 DNA reads as TGTGCCAGCAGTTACTCAGGGGGCGAGCAGTACTTC.

The chain has TRBV11-1 and TRBJ2-3; no definite D call. In germline, CDR1 is SGHAT, CDR2 FQDESV (reference sequence). The V end lost 2 bases, the J end lost 0 bases, and 6 bases lay between the germline ends. The CDR3 runs to 14 residues. CDR3 bases: TGTGCCAGCAGCTTACCACAGAGCACAGATACGCAGTATTTT. Translating it yields CASSLPQSTDTQYF.

This clone was observed a handful of times. The V and J genes are TRBV5-1 and TRBJ2-3; 13 positions match TRBD2. Germline V gives CDR1 SGHRS, CDR2 YFSETQ. CDR3 length: 15 amino acids. The V gene end was trimmed by 2 bases and the J gene end by 5 bases; junction bases not matched to a gene: 2. CDR3 in DNA: TGCGCCAGCAGCTTAACTAGCGGGGGGGGAGATACGCAGTATTTT. This encodes CASSLTSGGGDTQYF.

V usage is TRBV29-1 and J usage is TRBJ1-5; 8 positions agree with TRBD1. V was clipped by 4 bases and J by 5 bases; unmatched bases: 4. Germline loops: CDR1 SQVTM, CDR2 ANQGSEA. The CDR3 has 13 residues. DNA for the CDR3: TGCAGCGTTGCTACAGGGGGGGATCAGCCCCAGCATTTT. Its translation: CSVATGGDQPQHF.

The chain uses TRBV5-1 and TRBJ2-4; the D is unclear. Trimming removed 5 bases from V and 5 bases from J, with 14 bases in between. The CDR3 spans 14 residues. From germline, CDR1 is SGHRS and CDR2 YFSETQ. CDR3 in amino acids: CASRRDPQENIQYF. CDR3 nucleotide sequence: TGCGCCAGCAGGCGAGATCCTCAAGAAAACATTCAGTACTTC. Drawing the rest from reference TRBV5-1 and TRBJ2-4, the complete variable domain is KAGVTQTPRYLIKTRGQQVTLSCSPISGHRSVSWYQQTPGQGLQFLFEYFSETQRNKGNFPGRFSGRQFSNSRSEMNVSTLELGDSALYLCASRRDPQENIQYFGAGTRLSVL.

This chain joins TRBV27 and TRBJ1-2; weak D call: TRBD1 (5 bases). Germline V gene sequence: CDR1 MNHEY, CDR2 SMNVEV (reference sequence). The CDR3 consists of 10 residues. Trimming pared 11 bases from V and 8 bases from J, leaving 12 bases between. The CDR3 coding sequence is TGTGCCCCGGGGGGAAGCGGCTACACCTTC. This translates into CAPGGSGYTF.

The rearrangement links TRBV6-5 to TRBJ2-1; 10 bases align to TRBD2. CDR1 and CDR2 from the germline V gene are MNHEY and SVGAGI. V lost 4 bases, J lost 4 bases, and 4 bases stayed unmatched. The CDR3 spans 15 residues. The CDR3 DNA is TGTGCCAGCAGTTGGGGACTAGCGACTTACAATGAGCAGTTCTTC. Translating gives CASSWGLATYNEQFF.

V and J are TRBV11-2 and TRBJ1-3; D remains unclear. Germline V gives CDR1 SGHAT, CDR2 FQNNGV. The CDR3 has 16 amino acids. Trimming left V 5 bases short and J 4 bases short, with 18 bases between. The DNA for the CDR3 is TGTGCCAGCAGCCCCCTCCGGACGGGGAGAGGAAACACCATATATTTT. This translates into CASSPLRTGRGNTIYF. Combining the CDR3 with reference TRBV11-2 and TRBJ1-3 gives the whole variable domain EAGVAQSPRYKIIEKRQSVAFWCNPISGHATLYWYQQILGQGPKLLIQFQNNGVVDDSQLPKDRFSAERLKGVDSTLKIQPAKLEDSAVYLCASSPLRTGRGNTIYFGEGSWLTVV.

In its sample, this clone was seen a few times. The V call is TRBV18, the J call TRBJ1-4; maybe TRBD1 (5 bases). The V gene's germline CDR1 is KGHSH and CDR2 LQKENI. The CDR3 totals 16 residues. V lost 3 bases and J 8 bases, leaving 19 bases between the germline ends. The CDR3 DNA reads TGTGCCAGCTCACCGAGCGTTCAGGGATCCCGCGAAAAACTGTTTTTT. It specifies CASSPSVQGSREKLFF.

This sequence joins TRBV7-2 and TRBJ2-7; possible D gene TRBD2, 6 bases. The CDR3 extends over 15 amino acids. V lost 7 bases to trimming and J lost 1 base, with 17 bases between them. The germline V gene has CDR1 SGHTA and CDR2 FQGNSA. CDR3 coding DNA: TGTGCCAGCACCCCTTCGATGGCGGGGTCCTACGAGCAGTACTTC. Amino acids: CASTPSMAGSYEQYF.

The chain carries TRBV15 and TRBJ1-1, with D perhaps TRBD1 (6 bases). Germline assignment: CDR1 LNHNV and CDR2 YYDKDF (reference sequence). The CDR3 runs 15 residues. V was cut by 3 bases and J by 2 bases, with 13 bases left in between. Written as DNA, the CDR3 is TGTGCCACCAGCAGCTCGGCCAGGGGAAACACTGAAGCTTTCTTT. This encodes CATSSSARGNTEAFF.